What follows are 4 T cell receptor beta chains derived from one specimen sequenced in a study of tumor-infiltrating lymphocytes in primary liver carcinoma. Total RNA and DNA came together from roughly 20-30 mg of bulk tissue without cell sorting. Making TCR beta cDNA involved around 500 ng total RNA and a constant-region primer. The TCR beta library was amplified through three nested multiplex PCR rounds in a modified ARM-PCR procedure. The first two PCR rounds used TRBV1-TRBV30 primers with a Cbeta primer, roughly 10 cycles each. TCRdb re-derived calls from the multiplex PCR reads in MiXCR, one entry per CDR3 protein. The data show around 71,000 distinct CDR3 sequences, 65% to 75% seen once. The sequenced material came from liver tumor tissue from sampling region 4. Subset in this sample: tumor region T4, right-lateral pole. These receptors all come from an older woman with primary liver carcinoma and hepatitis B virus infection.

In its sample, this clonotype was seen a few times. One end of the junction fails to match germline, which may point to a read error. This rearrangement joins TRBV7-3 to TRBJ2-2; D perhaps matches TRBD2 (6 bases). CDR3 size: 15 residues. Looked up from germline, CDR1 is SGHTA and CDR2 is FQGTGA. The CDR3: CVSSLNGGYSGELFF. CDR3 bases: TGTGTCAGCAGCTTAAATGGAGGGTACAGCGGGGAGCTGTTTTTT.

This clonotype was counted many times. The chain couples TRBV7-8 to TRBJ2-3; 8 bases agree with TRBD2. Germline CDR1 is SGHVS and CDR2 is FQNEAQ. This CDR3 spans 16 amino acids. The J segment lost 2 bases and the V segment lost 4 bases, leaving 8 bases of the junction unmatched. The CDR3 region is CASSSQAGVSTDTQYF. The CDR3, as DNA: TGTGCCAGCAGCTCGCAAGCGGGAGTGTCCACAGATACGCAGTATTTT.

The CDR3 DNA reads TGCAACGTAGAAGTTTTTAATGAGCAGTTCTTC. It is translated as CNVEVFNEQFF. The chain combines TRBV29-1 with TRBJ2-1, with D uncertain. Germline loops: CDR1 SQVTM, CDR2 ANQGSEA. The CDR3 sequence is 11 residues long.

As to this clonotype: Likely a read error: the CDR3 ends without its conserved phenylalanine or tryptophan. The CDR3 region is CASSRDYRETQYP. For the CDR3, the DNA is TGTGCCAGCAGCCGGGACTACCGAGAGACCCAGTACCCC. The rearrangement uses TRBV12-3 or TRBV12-4 and TRBJ2-5; 7 nucleotides align to TRBD2. The CDR3 length is 13 residues. The J segment lost 4 bases and the V segment lost 6 bases, leaving 5 bases of the junction unmatched.